This T cell receptor (beta chain) was sequenced during a study of metastatic and nonmetastatic thyroid tumors (dated by TCRdb to 2018 to 2021). Regarding the complete study: Repertoires from peripheral blood and from tumor or nodule tissue samples of malignant and benign thyroid patients were compared. The research as a whole found: In both blood and tumor samples, malignant tumors were reported to have significantly higher TCR beta diversity than benign nodules.

The library was made by PCR. The sequencer listed for this sample is Illumina HiSeq 4000. High-throughput sequencing was used to profile the TCR beta-chain CDR3 region of each patient. On the authors' methods: The researchers built a classifier to tell apart papillary thyroid cancer patients with distant metastasis, based on CDR3 differences among clinicopathological groups. The Shannon index was used to assess repertoire diversity, and the Morisita-Horn index was used to assess tumor-blood repertoire similarity. TCRdb took the public reads, trimmed them with fastp at Q25, ran MiXCR for clone calling and kept in-frame beta chains. For this entry, the V and J calls and clone size follow TCRdb and not the study's own pipeline. The sample table records about 26,000 clones; about 15% of these occur just once. The ten largest account for 3% to 4% of the sample. The sample holds many counts of this clone. The antigen it binds to is not known. No qualities accompany the bases; no much larger clone lies one base away.

No treatment had been received by any patient before thyroid surgery. Using T-cell receptor beta sequencing, the researchers looked back retrospectively at clinical samples from patients, gathered between about 2011 and 2018. This TCR was recovered from a female donor with papillary thyroid cancer or a benign thyroid nodule (not recorded which). Some clones in this sample may be carry-over from other donors' samples. The sequencing input was blood.

CDR3 region: CATSDRRAGGPQHF. The bases are TGTGCCACCAGTGATCGCAGGGCGGGCGGGCCCCAGCATTTT. Recombination connected TRBV24-1 to TRBJ1-5; a tentative D call is TRBD1 (5 bases match). Measured from the cysteine to the phenylalanine, the CDR3 is 14 residues long. Left in the record is the CDR3 DNA by itself, 42 bases read in frame from the first base. The germline V gene encodes CDR1 KGHDR and CDR2 SFDVKD. The germline ends are 14 bases apart after V is trimmed by 3 bases and J by 9 bases.